What follows are 32 T cell receptor beta chains derived from one specimen sequenced in a study of shared clonotypes between healthy human individuals. Assay used: immunoSEQ multiplex PCR; TCRdb lists only in-frame clones, some missing. The data show a few million clones, about 94% seen once. CD45RO-negative CD8 cells positively selected for CCR7 made up the naive population, which excluded terminally differentiated effector memory CD45RA+ cells. Input material: naive CD8+ T cells from PBMCs. The receptors originated from a man between 18 and 35 years old in good health. Some clones in this sample may be carry-over from other donors' samples.

For this clone: This CDR3 is also generated by other DNA sequences in the sample. This rearrangement joins TRBV27 to TRBJ2-2; D call uncertain. The germline gives CDR1 MNHEY, CDR2 SMNVEV (reference sequence). The CDR3 has 12 residues. V was pared by 2 bases and J by 6 bases, with 4 bases between. CDR3 sequence (DNA): TGTGCCAGCAGTTTAATCCCCGGGGAGCTGTTTTTT. Amino acids: CASSLIPGELFF.

The chain links TRBV19 to TRBJ2-7, with 7 bases fitting TRBD2. The CDR3 covers 15 residues. CDR1 and CDR2 from the germline V gene are LNHDA and SQIVND (reference sequence). V lost 6 bases to trimming and J lost 1 base; unmatched junction nucleotides: 9. The CDR3 DNA reads as TGTGCCAGTAGAGACGGCGCGGGAGAATCCTACGAGCAGTACTTC. It specifies CASRDGAGESYEQYF.

The V call is TRBV19, the J call TRBJ2-7; the D gene could be TRBD1 or TRBD2 (5 bases each). Germline values: CDR1 LNHDA, CDR2 SQIVND (reference sequence). V lost 7 bases, J lost 3 bases, and 13 bases lay in between. The CDR3 totals 13 residues. The CDR3 region is CASIGAGLYEQYF. The CDR3 DNA reads TGTGCCAGTATAGGGGCGGGCCTCTACGAGCAGTACTTC.

The rearrangement links TRBV13 to TRBJ1-5; D not resolved. V lost 5 bases, J lost 0 bases, and 5 bases lay in between. Germline assignment: CDR1 PRHDT and CDR2 FYEKMQ (reference sequence). CDR3 length equals 13 residues. The CDR3 DNA follows: TGTGCCAGCAGCCCCGGTAGCAATCAGCCCCAGCATTTT. Residues: CASSPGSNQPQHF.

This sequence joins TRBV7-9 and TRBJ2-7; the D gene is possibly TRBD1 (5 bases). The CDR3 is 15 residues long. CDR1 is SEHNR, CDR2 FQNEAQ, per germline (reference sequence). Trimming cost V 5 bases and J 5 bases, with 19 bases left between them. CDR3 residues: CASSSSRVLSHEQYF. CDR3 DNA sequence: TGTGCCAGCAGCAGTAGCAGGGTGTTGTCCCACGAGCAGTACTTC.

V usage is TRBV28 and J usage is TRBJ1-2; D call uncertain. CDR3 size: 12 residues. V lost 5 bases and J 4 bases, leaving 8 bases between the germline ends. Looked up from germline, CDR1 is MDHEN and CDR2 is SYDVKM. CDR3 region: CASSPGAYGYTF. CDR3 coding DNA: TGTGCCAGCAGTCCCGGAGCCTATGGCTACACCTTC.

This sequence joins TRBV6-5 and TRBJ1-1; D unclear. CDR3 length: 16 residues. Germline V CDR1 and CDR2: MNHEY, SVGAGI. V was clipped by 3 bases and J by 3 bases, with 17 bases between them. The CDR3 here is CASSYSLRTLDTEAFF. The DNA of the CDR3 is TGTGCCAGCAGTTATTCGCTCAGGACCTTGGACACTGAAGCTTTCTTT.

This chain connects TRBV28 to TRBJ2-1; 10 bases map to TRBD2. V lost 5 bases and J lost 8; bases outside the gene matches: 15. This CDR3 spans 17 amino acids. From germline, CDR1 is MDHEN and CDR2 SYDVKM. For the CDR3, the DNA is TGTGCCAGCAGTCCCCCATATGGGGGACTAGCGTCGGATGAGCAGTTCTTC. This gives the protein CASSPPYGGLASDEQFF.

This chain joins TRBV7-9 and TRBJ1-2, with a weak D call TRBD1 (5 bases). Trimming pared 5 bases from V and 6 bases from J, leaving 25 bases between. The CDR3 loop spans 17 amino acids. Germline lookup yields CDR1 SEHNR and CDR2 FQNEAQ (reference sequence). CDR3 in DNA: TGTGCCAGCAGCACCAGGGTCTCAAAGGGGCGGCAGGATGGCTACACCTTC. This encodes CASSTRVSKGRQDGYTF.

The V gene is TRBV27, the J gene TRBJ1-5; D perhaps matches TRBD1 (5 bases). CDR3 length: 14 amino acids. Looked up from germline, CDR1 is MNHEY and CDR2 is SMNVEV (reference sequence). Trimming took 3 bases from V and 5 from J, leaving 11 bases between them. In DNA form, the CDR3 reads TGTGCCAGCAGTTTGTCAGGGACGGATCAGCCCCAGCATTTT. Translated, it gives CASSLSGTDQPQHF.

This rearrangement joins TRBV15 to TRBJ2-1; D tentatively reads TRBD1 or TRBD2 (5 bases each). CDR3 length: 16 amino acids. V was pared by 0 bases and J by 2 bases, with 11 bases between. The V gene's germline CDR1 is LNHNV and CDR2 YYDKDF (reference sequence). The chain's CDR3 is CATSRDGTPPYNEQFF. In DNA, the CDR3 is TGTGCCACCAGCAGAGATGGGACCCCTCCCTACAATGAGCAGTTCTTC.

This clone occurred a few times. This rearrangement joins TRBV4-1 to TRBJ2-7, with TRBD2 identical over 13 bases. The J segment lost 5 bases and the V segment lost 4 bases, leaving 8 bases of the junction unmatched. Germline V lookup: CDR1 MGHRA, CDR2 YSYEKL. This CDR3 is 16 amino acids long. CDR3: CASSLKSGLAGDEQYF. The CDR3 bases are TGCGCCAGCAGCCTTAAGAGCGGACTAGCGGGAGACGAGCAGTACTTC.

This chain joins TRBV27 and TRBJ2-1, with TRBD1 identical over 9 bases. Trimming took 4 bases from V and 3 from J; bases not matched to a gene: 4. The CDR3 has 15 amino acids. Germline-derived CDR1 and CDR2 are MNHEY and SMNVEV (reference sequence). The CDR3 sequence is CASSSTGGNYNEQFF. CDR3 in DNA: TGTGCCAGCAGTTCGACAGGGGGTAACTACAATGAGCAGTTCTTC.

The gene calls are TRBV27 and TRBJ1-2; D is undetermined. The CDR3 has 14 amino acids. V lost 0 bases to trimming and J lost 6 bases, with 11 bases between them. Germline V CDR1 and CDR2: MNHEY, SMNVEV (reference sequence). The CDR3 is CASSLSPQMDGYTF. The CDR3 DNA follows: TGTGCCAGCAGTTTATCCCCCCAAATGGATGGCTACACCTTC.

The chain uses TRBV4-2 and TRBJ1-1; possibly TRBD1 for D (5 bases). Germline V CDR1 and CDR2: LGHNA, YNFKEQ. Between the trimmed V and J ends, which lost 6 bases and 8 bases, there was a span of 16 bases. CDR3 length: 13 amino acids. The CDR3 protein is CASSFAGRQEAFF. The CDR3 region has the DNA TGTGCCAGCAGTTTCGCGGGGCGCCAGGAAGCTTTCTTT.

The chain combines TRBV7-8 with TRBJ2-2, with D unresolved. V was pared by 3 bases and J by 0 bases, with 14 bases between. This CDR3 has 17 residues. Germline V gene data show CDR1 as SGHVS and CDR2 as FQNEAQ. CDR3 bases: TGTGCCAGCAGCTTGTCACCGACAACCCCGAACACCGGGGAGCTGTTTTTT. This gives the protein CASSLSPTTPNTGELFF.

The rearrangement joins TRBV7-2 to TRBJ1-1; D is unresolved. This CDR3 has 14 residues. CDR1 SGHTA and CDR2 FQGNSA come from the germline V gene. Trimming took off 4 bases at V and 1 base at J, with 10 bases between the two ends. The CDR3 spells CASSYRGKNTEAFF. The DNA of the CDR3 is TGTGCCAGCAGCTACCGGGGAAAGAACACTGAAGCTTTCTTT.

This chain links TRBV10-3 with TRBJ1-1, with TRBD1 identical over 8 bases. The germline V gene encodes CDR1 ENHRY and CDR2 SYGVKD. The length of the CDR3 is 14 residues. The junction had 2 bases not matched to a gene; V was cut back by 4 bases and J by 1 base. The CDR3 spells CAISGTGGNTEAFF. In DNA, the CDR3 is TGTGCCATCAGTGGCACAGGGGGGAACACTGAAGCTTTCTTT.

Points on this clone: The junction differs from germline at one of its ends, possibly a read error. The rearrangement uses TRBV13 and TRBJ2-7; 16 bases map to TRBD2. CDR1 and CDR2 (germline): PRHDT, FYEKMQ (reference sequence). The CDR3 runs 16 residues. CDR3 region: CASSLGTSGRAVEQYF. The CDR3, as DNA: TGTGCCAGCAGCCTAGGGACTAGCGGGAGGGCCGTCGAGCAGTACTTC.

A note on this clone: The germline gene is not matched at one end of the junction; a read error may be the cause. V usage is TRBV11-2 and J usage is TRBJ2-7, with no clear D. CDR3 length equals 13 residues. CDR1 is SGHAT and CDR2 is FQNNGV in the germline V gene. The CDR3 nucleotides are TGTGCCAGCGGCTTCGGCCCCACCTACGAGCAGTACTTC. It codes for CASGFGPTYEQYF.

This clone showed up just a few times. This sequence joins TRBV11-2 and TRBJ1-1; D is possibly TRBD1 (5 bases). This CDR3 contains 16 residues. Trimming left V 1 base short and J 4 bases short, with 16 bases between. Germline CDR1 is SGHAT and CDR2 is FQNNGV. CDR3 protein: CASSLGIRGAVTEAFF. CDR3 DNA sequence: TGTGCCAGCAGCTTAGGAATTCGGGGCGCGGTCACTGAAGCTTTCTTT.

V gene TRBV9 combines with J gene TRBJ2-7; TRBD2 matches at 9 bases. The germline CDR1 and CDR2 sequences are SGDLS and YYNGEE. Germline trimming cut 0 bases from V and 6 bases from J; bases unmatched to any gene: 10. The CDR3 spans 16 residues. DNA of the CDR3: TGTGCCAGCAGCGTAGGTTCGGGGTTAGCGGGAGTCGAGCAGTACTTC. Protein sequence: CASSVGSGLAGVEQYF.

The chain is built from TRBV11-3 and TRBJ1-1; D call uncertain. The V end lost 6 bases, the J end lost 1 base, and 9 bases lay between the germline ends. The CDR3 is made up of 13 amino acids. Germline V CDR1 and CDR2: SGHNT, YENEEA. The CDR3 region is CASRDGRNTEAFF. As DNA, the CDR3 is TGTGCCAGCAGAGACGGGAGGAACACTGAAGCTTTCTTT.

The rearrangement uses TRBV4-1 and TRBJ2-6; the D gene is possibly TRBD1 (5 bases). Germline V gene data show CDR1 as MGHRA and CDR2 as YSYEKL. Trimming took off 0 bases at V and 4 bases at J, with 13 bases between the two ends. This CDR3 comprises 17 residues. CDR3: CASSQETGFLGANVLTF. CDR3 nucleotide sequence: TGCGCCAGCAGCCAAGAAACAGGCTTCTTGGGGGCCAACGTCCTGACTTTC.

The chain combines TRBV6-1 with TRBJ2-7; 7 bases are shared with TRBD2. Germline loops: CDR1 MNHNS, CDR2 SASEGT. Losses at the gene ends were 2 bases for V and 0 bases for J; bases not matched to a gene: 7. There are 16 residues in the CDR3. The CDR3 nucleotides read TGTGCCAGCAGTGAAAGTCTAGCGGTCCTCTCCTACGAGCAGTACTTC. It translates to CASSESLAVLSYEQYF.

CDR3 protein: CASSQDQGTERYEQYF. The CDR3 coding sequence is TGTGCCAGCAGCCAAGATCAAGGGACAGAAAGATACGAGCAGTACTTC. The chain employs TRBV14 and TRBJ2-7, with TRBD1 matching over 7 bases. V gave up 0 bases and J gave up 4 bases; unmatched junction bases: 9. The germline gives CDR1 SGHDN, CDR2 FVKESK. The CDR3 spans 16 residues.

The chain links TRBV4-1 to TRBJ2-7; 7 bases are a match to TRBD1. The junction had 15 bases not matched to a gene; V was cut back by 1 base and J by 9 bases. Germline-derived CDR1 and CDR2 are MGHRA and YSYEKL. The CDR3 is 16 residues long. CDR3 DNA: TGCGCCAGCAGCCAAGGAACAGGGGATACGCGTAGCCCGCAGTACTTC. Its translation is CASSQGTGDTRSPQYF.

The chain joins TRBV27 to TRBJ1-3; D is uncertain. The CDR3 extends over 14 amino acids. The germline CDR1 and CDR2 sequences are MNHEY and SMNVEV (reference sequence). Trimming removed 10 bases from V and 0 bases from J, with 13 bases in between. Written as DNA, the CDR3 is TGTGCCACCCGGAGCAGGAGCTCTGGAAACACCATATATTTT. Translating gives CATRSRSSGNTIYF.

Only one count was recorded for this clone. J is TRBJ2-7 and V is TRBV11-2, with 12 bases lining up with TRBD2. The junction had 12 bases not matched to a gene; V was cut back by 6 bases and J by 6 bases. Germline loops: CDR1 SGHAT, CDR2 FQNNGV. The CDR3 has 16 residues. As DNA, the CDR3 is TGTGCCAGCAGGCCTCGGACTAGCGGGAAAATGGGCGAGCAGTACTTC. Protein sequence: CASRPRTSGKMGEQYF.

A note on this clone: Other DNA sequences in the same sample also yield this CDR3. The chain links TRBV6-5 to TRBJ1-1; TRBD1 is a possible D gene (5 bases). V lost 3 bases, J lost 4 bases, and 6 bases lay in between. The CDR3 has 12 residues. Germline V gene lookup returns CDR1 MNHEY and CDR2 SVGAGI. CDR3 protein: CASSYGGTEAFF. The CDR3 DNA sequence: TGTGCCAGCAGTTATGGGGGCACTGAAGCTTTCTTT.

The V and J genes are TRBV27 and TRBJ2-1, with TRBD1 identical over 8 bases. The CDR3 has 15 amino acids. Germline assignment: CDR1 MNHEY and CDR2 SMNVEV (reference sequence). J was trimmed by 0 bases and V by 6 bases; bases with no gene match: 4. The CDR3 spells CASRETGGSYNEQFF. The CDR3 bases are TGTGCCAGCAGGGAAACAGGGGGCTCCTACAATGAGCAGTTCTTC.

As concerns this clone: A read error may produce the germline difference seen at one junction end. The chain is built from TRBV7-8 and TRBJ2-7; D not resolved. CDR1 SGHVS and CDR2 FQNEAQ come from the germline V gene. The CDR3 is 12 residues long. Written as DNA, the CDR3 is TGTGCCATCAGCCCTGCGCCTGGGGAGCAGTACTTC. Protein: CAISPAPGEQYF. Combining the CDR3 with reference TRBV7-8 and TRBJ2-7 gives the whole variable domain GAGVSQSPRYKVAKRGQDVALRCDPISGHVSLFWYQQALGQGPEFLTYFQNEAQLDKSGLPSDRFFAERPEGSVSTLKIQRTQQEDSAVYLCAISPAPGEQYFGPGTRLTVT.